The source of this TCR beta chain is a study of Graves' ophthalmopathy and Graves' hyperthyroidism. This clonotype showed up many times. The V segment lost 4 bases and the J segment 5 bases; nucleotides outside the gene matches: 10. The CDR3 has 15 amino acids. Germline values: CDR1 SGDLS, CDR2 YYNGEE. Investigators amplified TCR beta CDR3 regions from RNA transcripts. The workflow started with a first-round RT-PCR run with HTBI primers and then moved on to a second-round multiplex PCR. TCRdb itself ran the multiplex PCR reads through MiXCR, one entry per CDR3 protein. The sample contains over a million distinct CDR3 sequences, about two fifths of which appear only once.

The sequence was collected from an adult man with Graves' hyperthyroidism. The sequenced material came from peripheral blood or thyroid tissue (not recorded which). The V gene is TRBV9, the J gene TRBJ2-7; 9 positions match TRBD2. In DNA, the CDR3 is TGTGCCAGCAGCCACGATAGCGGGAGAGTGAACGAGCAGTACTTC. This codes for CASSHDSGRVNEQYF.